What follows are 3 T cell receptor beta chains derived from one specimen sequenced in a study of early T cells in non-severe SARS-CoV-2 infection (dated by TCRdb to 2020 to 2023). Library preparation employed 5' RACE. Sequencing was performed on a NextSeq 500. Starting from the raw public reads, TCRdb applied fastp trimming at Q25, assembled clones with MiXCR and retained in-frame beta chains. Under each unique CDR3 protein, matching rows form one entry showing the most common genes and DNA. Within this sample are 85,000 to 90,000 distinct CDR3 sequences, with 12% to 15% of them counted one time only. Jointly, the top ten make up under 7.5% of the sample. The sample consisted of whole blood. The receptors were sampled from an adult who was a healthcare worker with PCR-confirmed SARS-CoV-2 infection or an uninfected control (not recorded which).

There are many counts of this clonotype. The V and J genes are TRBV28 and TRBJ2-3; possibly TRBD2 for D (5 bases). The CDR3 extends over 14 amino acids. The germline CDR1 and CDR2 sequences are MDHEN and SYDVKM. The V end was cut by 5 bases, the J end by 4 bases, with 13 bases between. In DNA, the CDR3 is TGTGCCAGCAGTCTCCCCGGGAAGTCAGATACGCAGTATTTT. Encoded protein: CASSLPGKSDTQYF.

The chain joins TRBV29-1 to TRBJ2-1; TRBD2 matches at 13 bases. Germline CDR1 SQVTM, CDR2 ANQGSEA. This CDR3 region has 14 residues. The V segment lost 6 bases and the J segment 8 bases; nucleotides outside the gene matches: 7. CDR3 protein: CSVLTSGGRDEQFF. CDR3 coding DNA: TGCAGCGTATTGACTAGCGGGGGGAGGGATGAGCAGTTCTTC.

This clonotype was seen many times. This rearrangement joins TRBV11-2 to TRBJ2-7; 7 positions match TRBD1. Unmatched junction bases numbered 7, after V lost 3 bases and J lost 5 bases. The CDR3 sequence is 14 residues long. Germline CDR1 and CDR2: SGHAT and FQNNGV. CDR3 amino acids: CASSFQDRVHEQYF. Here the CDR3 DNA reads TGTGCCAGCAGCTTCCAAGACAGGGTCCACGAGCAGTACTTC.